This is a list of T cell receptor beta chains from one sample in a study of T-cell reconstitution after alpha-beta-depleted transplantation in children. Using its own MiXCR run on the PCR reads, TCRdb lists one record per CDR3 protein. The sample lists roughly 610,000 distinct CDR3 sequences; 10% to 13% were seen once. The sequencing here drew on PBMCs from the stem cell graft donor, taken from the stem cell graft. The origin of the receptors is a human donor who donated a stem cell graft to a child with acute myeloid leukemia. Each CDR3 is given with its conserved first and last residue. The D gene is left open where the match is weak. Clone sizes are given selectively: once, few, many, or a class where the clone is expanded.

D gene: NA
clone size: NA
V gene: TRBV6-1
J gene: TRBJ2-6
CDR3 DNA: TGTGCCAGCGGCCCCCCAGGGAGCGGGGCCAACGTCCTGACTTTC
CDR3 protein: CASGPPGSGANVLTF

D gene: NA
clone size: many
V gene: TRBV5-5
J gene: TRBJ2-1
CDR3 DNA: TGTGCCAGCAGCCTTCTGGGCCTCGGGTACAATGAGCAGTTCTTC
CDR3 protein: CASSLLGLGYNEQFF

D gene: TRBD1
clone size: few
V gene: TRBV7-2
J gene: TRBJ1-5
CDR3 DNA: TGTGCCAGCAGCCCTCGGACAGGGGTGGTTCAGCCCCAGCATTTT
CDR3 protein: CASSPRTGVVQPQHF

D gene: NA
clone size: NA
V gene: TRBV24-1
J gene: TRBJ2-5
CDR3 DNA: TGTGCGGCCAGTGATTTTCTGGCGAAGACAGGAGGCGGGAGTTTTGGGGAGACCCAGTACTTC
CDR3 protein: CAASDFLAKTGGGSFGETQYF

D gene: NA
clone size: few
V gene: TRBV30
J gene: TRBJ2-2
CDR3 DNA: TGTGCCTGGAATCCTAACACCGGGGAGCTGTTTTTT
CDR3 protein: CAWNPNTGELFF

D gene: NA
clone size: many
V gene: TRBV2
J gene: TRBJ2-3
CDR3 DNA: TGTGCCAGCCAAAAGGAGGGGACGGATACGCAGTATTTT
CDR3 protein: CASQKEGTDTQYF

D gene: NA
clone size: few
V gene: TRBV20-1
J gene: TRBJ1-3
CDR3 DNA: TGCAGTGCTAGAGGGAGCTCTGGAAACACCATATATTTT
CDR3 protein: CSARGSSGNTIYF

D gene: NA
clone size: NA
V gene: TRBV20-1
J gene: TRBJ2-7
CDR3 DNA: TGCAGTGCTTTATCGATCACTAGCCCTCGGAGCTACGAGCAGTACTTC
CDR3 protein: CSALSITSPRSYEQYF

D gene: NA
clone size: NA
V gene: TRBV4-2
J gene: TRBJ1-1
CDR3 DNA: TGTGCCAGCAGCCTGAAGGGACGGGGGGGGACTGAAGCTTTCTTT
CDR3 protein: CASSLKGRGGTEAFF

D gene: TRBD2
clone size: many
V gene: TRBV7-9
J gene: TRBJ2-1
CDR3 DNA: TGTGCCAGCAGCCAAGCGGGAGGGCCGATCAATGAGCAGTTCTTC
CDR3 protein: CASSQAGGPINEQFF

D gene: TRBD2
clone size: few
V gene: TRBV20-1
J gene: TRBJ2-1
CDR3 DNA: TGCAGTGCTAGAGGCACTAGCGGCAGGTTCTTC
CDR3 protein: CSARGTSGRFF

D gene: NA
clone size: few
V gene: TRBV11-2
J gene: TRBJ2-3
CDR3 DNA: TGTGCCAGCAGATACCTGGGCACAGATACGCAGTATTTT
CDR3 protein: CASRYLGTDTQYF

D gene: NA
clone size: many
V gene: TRBV14
J gene: TRBJ2-7
CDR3 DNA: TGTGCCAGCAGCTTTCGATTTGGAAATATAGCATCCTACGAGCAGTACTTC
CDR3 protein: CASSFRFGNIASYEQYF

D gene: NA
clone size: NA
V gene: TRBV27
J gene: TRBJ1-1
CDR3 DNA: TGTGCCAGCACCGGTTTGGTCCCGACTGAAGCTTTCTTT
CDR3 protein: CASTGLVPTEAFF

D gene: TRBD1
clone size: few
V gene: TRBV20-1
J gene: TRBJ2-3
CDR3 DNA: TGCAGTGCGCGGACAGGGGCCCCAGATACGCAGTATTTT
CDR3 protein: CSARTGAPDTQYF

D gene: NA
clone size: few
V gene: TRBV20-1
J gene: TRBJ1-1
CDR3 DNA: TGCAGTGCTAGAGTGGTAGGGACCTCGAACACTGAAGCTTTCTTT
CDR3 protein: CSARVVGTSNTEAFF

D gene: NA
clone size: many
V gene: TRBV12-3/TRBV12-4
J gene: TRBJ2-4
CDR3 DNA: TGTGCCAGCAGACAGAATATCGGACTTACCAAAAACATTCAGTACTTC
CDR3 protein: CASRQNIGLTKNIQYF

D gene: NA
clone size: NA
V gene: TRBV9
J gene: TRBJ2-5
CDR3 DNA: TGTGCCAGCAGCTACAGGGAACGGGAGACCCAGTACTTC
CDR3 protein: CASSYRERETQYF

D gene: NA
clone size: NA
V gene: TRBV5-1
J gene: TRBJ2-7
CDR3 DNA: TGCGCCAGCAGCTTGGGGCCAGAGACCTACCACGAGCAGTACTTC
CDR3 protein: CASSLGPETYHEQYF

D gene: TRBD2
clone size: few
V gene: TRBV12-3/TRBV12-4
J gene: TRBJ2-3
CDR3 DNA: TGTGCCAGCAGTTTACTAGCGGGAGGGCGCGGGGGTAGCACAGATACGCAGTATTTT
CDR3 protein: CASSLLAGGRGGSTDTQYF

D gene: NA
clone size: many
V gene: TRBV4-1
J gene: TRBJ2-1
CDR3 DNA: TGCGCCAGCAGCCAAGAAGAGCGCCACTCCTACAATGAGCAGTTCTTC
CDR3 protein: CASSQEERHSYNEQFF

D gene: NA
clone size: few
V gene: TRBV18
J gene: TRBJ2-5
CDR3 DNA: TGTGCCAGCTCACCTCAAGGGGCGCTACAAGAGACCCAGTACTTC
CDR3 protein: CASSPQGALQETQYF

D gene: TRBD2
clone size: NA
V gene: TRBV7-8
J gene: TRBJ2-7
CDR3 DNA: TGTGCCAGCAGCTTTCGAAGGGGCGGGAGCTCCTACGAGCAGTACTTC
CDR3 protein: CASSFRRGGSSYEQYF

D gene: NA
clone size: few
V gene: TRBV25-1
J gene: TRBJ1-1
CDR3 DNA: TGTGCCAGCAATGAAGGGTTGAACACTGAAGCTTTCTTT
CDR3 protein: CASNEGLNTEAFF

D gene: NA
clone size: few
V gene: TRBV29-1
J gene: TRBJ2-5
CDR3 DNA: TGCAGCGTTGATAAGGGGCAAGAGACCCAGTACTTC
CDR3 protein: CSVDKGQETQYF

D gene: NA
clone size: NA
V gene: TRBV7-3
J gene: TRBJ2-2
CDR3 DNA: TGTGCCAGCAGCCTAAGGAGCTGGGGGCTGCTGAACACCGGGGAGCTGTTTTTT
CDR3 protein: CASSLRSWGLLNTGELFF

D gene: NA
clone size: few
V gene: TRBV29-1
J gene: TRBJ2-5
CDR3 DNA: TGCAGCGTTCACAGGGGAGGACAAGAGACCCAGTACTTC
CDR3 protein: CSVHRGGQETQYF

D gene: NA
clone size: NA
V gene: TRBV3-1
J gene: TRBJ2-1
CDR3 DNA: TGTGCCAGCAGCCAAGGGGGCCTTGTACCCTACAATGAGCAGTTCTTC
CDR3 protein: CASSQGGLVPYNEQFF

D gene: NA
clone size: few
V gene: TRBV16
J gene: TRBJ1-1
CDR3 DNA: TGTGCCAGCAGCCCCGTCGGCGGGAAGAGAGTAAACACTGAAGCTTTCTTT
CDR3 protein: CASSPVGGKRVNTEAFF

D gene: NA
clone size: few
V gene: TRBV4-3
J gene: TRBJ2-7
CDR3 DNA: TGCGCCAGCAGCCATGGGAGGACGGGATCCTACGAGCAGTACTTC
CDR3 protein: CASSHGRTGSYEQYF

D gene: NA
clone size: NA
V gene: TRBV5-2
J gene: TRBJ2-3
CDR3 DNA: TGTGCCAGGGGCTCCGGATGGGGGACAGCACTCACAGATACGCAGTATTTT
CDR3 protein: CARGSGWGTALTDTQYF

D gene: NA
clone size: NA
V gene: TRBV10-3
J gene: TRBJ2-5
CDR3 DNA: TGTGCCATCAGACCAGGGGAGGGGTACCAAGAGACCCAGTACTTC
CDR3 protein: CAIRPGEGYQETQYF

D gene: NA
clone size: NA
V gene: TRBV30
J gene: TRBJ1-1
CDR3 DNA: TGTGCCTGGAGAAGGGGTGGGTCGGTGAACACTGAAGCTTTCTTT
CDR3 protein: CAWRRGGSVNTEAFF

D gene: TRBD1
clone size: few
V gene: TRBV4-2
J gene: TRBJ1-1
CDR3 DNA: TGTGCCAGCAGACTCGGGGACAGAAGGACTGAAGCTTTCTTT
CDR3 protein: CASRLGDRRTEAFF

D gene: NA
clone size: NA
V gene: TRBV5-1
J gene: TRBJ2-5
CDR3 DNA: TGCGCCAGCAGCCCACTCGGGGCACCCCAAGAGACCCAGTACTTC
CDR3 protein: CASSPLGAPQETQYF

D gene: NA
clone size: many
V gene: TRBV25-1
J gene: TRBJ2-7
CDR3 DNA: TGTGCCAGCAGTGACTCGGGTGACGAGCAGTACTTC
CDR3 protein: CASSDSGDEQYF

D gene: TRBD2
clone size: NA
V gene: TRBV20-1
J gene: TRBJ2-5
CDR3 DNA: TGCAGTGCGTTACCCTCCCTCCGGGGACTAGCGGGAGGGGCTCAAGAGACCCAGTACTTC
CDR3 protein: CSALPSLRGLAGGAQETQYF